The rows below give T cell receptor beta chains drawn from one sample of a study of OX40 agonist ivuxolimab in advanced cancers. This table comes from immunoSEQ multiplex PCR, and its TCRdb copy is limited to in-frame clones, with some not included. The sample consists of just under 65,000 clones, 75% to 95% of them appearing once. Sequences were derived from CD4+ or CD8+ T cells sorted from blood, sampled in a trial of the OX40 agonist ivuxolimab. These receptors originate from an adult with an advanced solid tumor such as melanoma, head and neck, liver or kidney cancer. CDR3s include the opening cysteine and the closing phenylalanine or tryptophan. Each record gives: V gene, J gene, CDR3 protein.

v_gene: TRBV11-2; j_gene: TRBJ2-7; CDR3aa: CASSSGLTYEQYF
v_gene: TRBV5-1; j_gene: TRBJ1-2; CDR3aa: CASSRDRDNYGYTF
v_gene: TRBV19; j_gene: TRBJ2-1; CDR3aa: CASSIGGTSDNEQFF
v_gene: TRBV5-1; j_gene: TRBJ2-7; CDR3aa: CASSLTGTSTYEQYF
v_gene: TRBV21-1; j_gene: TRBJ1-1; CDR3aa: CASSKERPGGYGGTEAFF
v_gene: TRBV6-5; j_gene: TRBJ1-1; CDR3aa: CARLCWSPGTEAFF
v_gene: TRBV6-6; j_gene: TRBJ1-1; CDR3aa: CASSSTRDTEAFF
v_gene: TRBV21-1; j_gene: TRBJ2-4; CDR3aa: CASSKELGDRGAKNIQYF
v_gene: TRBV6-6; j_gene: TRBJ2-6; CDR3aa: CASTKQGSGANVLTF
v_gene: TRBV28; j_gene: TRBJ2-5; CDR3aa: CASSSPAAVATAQYF
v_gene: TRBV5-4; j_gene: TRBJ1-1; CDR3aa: CASSLDGTEAFF
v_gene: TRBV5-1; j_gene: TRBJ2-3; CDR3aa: CASSRGDVTDTQYF
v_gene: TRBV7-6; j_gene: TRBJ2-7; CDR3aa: CASSLWGAGTSGMNSYEQYF
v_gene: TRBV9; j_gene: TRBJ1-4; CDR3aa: CASGLTLEKLFF
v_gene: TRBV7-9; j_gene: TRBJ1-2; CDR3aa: CASSSKAPGQGASGYTF
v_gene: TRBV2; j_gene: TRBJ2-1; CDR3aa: CASRQRVYNEQFF
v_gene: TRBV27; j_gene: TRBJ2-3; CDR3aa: CASTTRGLAGGGMADTQYF
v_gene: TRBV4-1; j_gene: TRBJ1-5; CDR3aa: CASSQPDRGRVQPQHF
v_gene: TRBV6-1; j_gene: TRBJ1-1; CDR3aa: CASSEGRPLAFF
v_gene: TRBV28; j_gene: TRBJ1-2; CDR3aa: CASSLFSPMIGGYTF
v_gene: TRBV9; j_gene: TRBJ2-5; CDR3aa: CASSVSSGVATETQYF
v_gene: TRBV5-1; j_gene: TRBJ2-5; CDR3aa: CASSLYSGTEETQYF
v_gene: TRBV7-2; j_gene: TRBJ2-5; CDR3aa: CASSAGQGAETQYF
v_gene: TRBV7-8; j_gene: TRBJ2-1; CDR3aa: CATRQGAINEQFF
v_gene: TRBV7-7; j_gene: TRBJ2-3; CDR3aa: CASSQSPGTSPQYF
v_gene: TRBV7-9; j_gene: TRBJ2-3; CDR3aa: CASSQGVSLADTQYF
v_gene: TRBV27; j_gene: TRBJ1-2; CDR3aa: CASSFRQGAGGYTF
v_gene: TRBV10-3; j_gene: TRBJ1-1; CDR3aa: CAIRREEGTEAFF
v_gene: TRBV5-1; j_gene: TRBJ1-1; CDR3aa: CASSSQGPMNTEAFF
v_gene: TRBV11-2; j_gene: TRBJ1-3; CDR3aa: CASSRGGSGNTIYF
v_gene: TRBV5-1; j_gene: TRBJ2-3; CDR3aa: CASSGRTADTQYF
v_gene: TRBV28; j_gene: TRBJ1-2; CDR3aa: CASSFTRAHGYTF
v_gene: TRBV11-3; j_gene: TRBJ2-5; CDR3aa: CASSPPGQETQYF
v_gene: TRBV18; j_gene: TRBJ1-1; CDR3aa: CASSPDKTMNTEAFF
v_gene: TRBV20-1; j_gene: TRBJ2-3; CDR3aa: CSARGGDTQYF
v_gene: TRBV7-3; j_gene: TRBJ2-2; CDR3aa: CASSRTSGDTGELFF
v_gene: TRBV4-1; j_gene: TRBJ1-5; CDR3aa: CASSQSGTGSNQPQHF
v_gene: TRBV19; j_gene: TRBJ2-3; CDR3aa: CASRGLPPTDTQYF
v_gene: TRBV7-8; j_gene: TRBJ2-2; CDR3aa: CASSPRGSALMISGELFF
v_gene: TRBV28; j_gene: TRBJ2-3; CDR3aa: CASSLGLAGADTQYF
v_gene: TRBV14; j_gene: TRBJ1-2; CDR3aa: CASSQDKGGAGGYTF
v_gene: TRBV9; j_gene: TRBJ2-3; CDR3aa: CASSERGITDTQYF
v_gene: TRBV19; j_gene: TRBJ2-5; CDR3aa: CASSPLAGGAETQYF
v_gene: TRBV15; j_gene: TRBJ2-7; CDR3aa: CATSRGGQGGHEQYF
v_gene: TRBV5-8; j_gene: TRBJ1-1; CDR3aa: CASRGGLVNTEAFF
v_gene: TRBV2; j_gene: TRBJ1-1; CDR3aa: CATKDRLGTEAFF
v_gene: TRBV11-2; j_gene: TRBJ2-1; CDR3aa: CASTKGGDNEQFF
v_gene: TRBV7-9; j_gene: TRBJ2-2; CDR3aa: CASRPNTGELFF
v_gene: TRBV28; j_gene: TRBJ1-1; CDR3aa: CASSFRTSAWDTEAFF
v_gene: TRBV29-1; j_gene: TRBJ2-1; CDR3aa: CSVQHVAGGLGEQFF
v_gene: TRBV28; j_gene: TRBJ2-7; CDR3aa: CASQTSGTSYEQYF
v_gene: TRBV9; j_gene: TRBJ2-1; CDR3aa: CASSVDAVNEQFF
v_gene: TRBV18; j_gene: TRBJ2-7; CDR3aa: CASSPYTEEQYF
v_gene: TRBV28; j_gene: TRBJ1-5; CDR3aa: CASSLNGQPQHF
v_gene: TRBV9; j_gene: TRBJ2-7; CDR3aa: CASSVGGSYEQYF